Shown below are 5 T cell receptor beta chains from a single sample sequenced in a study of cytomegalovirus exposure and HLA in healthy donors. Amplification used 60 Vbeta primers and 13 Jbeta primers. Libraries were prepared by immunoSEQ multiplex PCR; TCRdb keeps only in-frame clonotypes and omits some of them. The data contain about 260,000 clones, around two thirds of them singletons. Specimen: PBMCs. These receptors were obtained from a female donor in good health and CMV-seronegative.

This chain joins TRBV20-1 and TRBJ1-2, with unresolved D. V was clipped by 6 bases and J by 7 bases, with 12 bases between them. Germline V gene sequence: CDR1 DFQATT, CDR2 SNEGSKA (reference sequence). This CDR3 has 11 residues. The CDR3 sequence is CSAGVPLGYTF. CDR3 nucleotide sequence: TGCAGTGCCGGGGTGCCTCTTGGCTACACCTTC.

CDR3 residues: CASTREGLTDTQYF. CDR3 bases: TGTGCCAGCACCCGGGAGGGCCTCACAGATACGCAGTATTTT. The chain recombines TRBV25-1 with TRBJ2-3, with 8 bases fitting TRBD2. V shed 7 bases and J 2 bases; nucleotides not matched to a gene: 5. The CDR3 is 14 amino acids. Germline CDR1 reads MGHDK; CDR2 reads SYGVNS.

This clone appeared once. V is TRBV4-1 and J is TRBJ1-4; 9 bases fit TRBD1. Germline V gene lookup returns CDR1 MGHRA and CDR2 YSYEKL. This CDR3 is 16 amino acids long. J was trimmed by 8 bases and V by 4 bases; bases with no gene match: 11. The CDR3 sequence: CASSPNRGLSGEKLFF. The CDR3 DNA is TGCGCCAGCAGCCCTAACAGGGGGCTGTCAGGAGAAAAACTGTTTTTT.

The rearrangement links TRBV7-9 to TRBJ2-3; 7 bases agree with TRBD2. The CDR3 runs to 15 residues. J lost 4 bases, V lost 5 bases, and 9 bases had no gene match. In germline, CDR1 is SEHNR, CDR2 FQNEAQ (reference sequence). The DNA for the CDR3 is TGTGCCAGCAGCCCTCGGGGCGGGGGAGCAGATACGCAGTATTTT. Its protein product is CASSPRGGGADTQYF. Using reference TRBV7-9 and TRBJ2-3 for the parts outside the CDR3, the full variable domain is DTGVSQNPRHKITKRGQNVTFRCDPISEHNRLYWYRQTLGQGPEFLTYFQNEAQLEKSRLLSDRFSAERPKGSFSTLEIQRTEQGDSAMYLCASSPRGGGADTQYFGPGTRLTVL.

This chain connects TRBV5-1 to TRBJ2-1; 10 nucleotides agree with TRBD2. V gave up 3 bases and J gave up 6 bases; unmatched junction bases: 6. The CDR3 runs to 15 residues. Per the germline V gene, CDR1 is SGHRS and CDR2 is YFSETQ. CDR3 region: CASSSIAGGPNEQFF. CDR3 sequence (DNA): TGCGCCAGCAGCTCTATAGCGGGAGGCCCCAATGAGCAGTTCTTC.